A single sample is the source of the 28 T cell receptor beta chains below, sequenced in a study of blood T cell repertoires in COVID-19. Method: immunoSEQ multiplex PCR; TCRdb's copy keeps in-frame clones and lacks some. The sample records roughly 120,000 clones, more than 80% being singletons. The sequencing sample was made of peripheral blood. The receptors shown here come from a woman aged 60-75 years with acute or convalescent COVID-19.

In DNA form, the CDR3 reads TGTGCCAGCAGCCCATCCCTAGGACAGTGGGGCAATCAGCCCCAGCATTTT. Encoded protein: CASSPSLGQWGNQPQHF. This sequence joins TRBV27 and TRBJ1-5; possibly TRBD1 for D (6 bases). The CDR3 covers 17 residues. Looked up from germline, CDR1 is MNHEY and CDR2 is SMNVEV (reference sequence). Trimming pared 6 bases from V and 2 bases from J, leaving 20 bases between.

CDR3 region: CSAGEGNQPQHF. CDR3 DNA: TGCAGCGCCGGGGAAGGCAATCAGCCCCAGCATTTT. The chain combines TRBV29-1 with TRBJ1-5; D ambiguous. The CDR3 is 12 amino acids. V was shortened by 7 bases and J by 2 bases, with 9 bases between the two germline ends. Germline V CDR1 and CDR2: SQVTM, ANQGSEA.

The chain is built from TRBV18 and TRBJ1-1; TRBD1 agrees at 12 bases. The CDR3 is made up of 17 amino acids. Trimming cost V 2 bases and J 0 bases; bases outside gene matches: 4. CDR1 and CDR2 (germline): KGHSH, LQKENI. The CDR3 is CASSPGTGGGLNTEAFF. Here the CDR3 DNA reads TGTGCCAGCTCACCAGGGACAGGGGGCGGTTTGAACACTGAAGCTTTCTTT.

V and J are TRBV30 and TRBJ1-1; TRBD1 matches at 10 bases. V lost 3 bases, J lost 2 bases, and 3 bases stayed unmatched. Germline CDR1 and CDR2: GTSNPN and SVGIG (reference sequence). The CDR3 extends over 14 amino acids. The CDR3 DNA reads as TGTGCCTGGAGCGGACAGGGGGTCAACACTGAAGCTTTCTTT. It is translated as CAWSGQGVNTEAFF.

The sample holds one count of this clone. The chain combines TRBV10-3 with TRBJ2-5; 10 positions agree with TRBD2. The CDR3 runs 15 residues. CDR1 and CDR2 from the germline V gene are ENHRY and SYGVKD. With V trimmed by 6 bases and J by 0 bases, 4 bases remained unmatched. Written as DNA, the CDR3 is TGTGCCATCAGGGGGAGCGGGGGGGACCAAGAGACCCAGTACTTC. It encodes CAIRGSGGDQETQYF.

The V and J genes are TRBV18 and TRBJ2-6; perhaps TRBD2 as D (5 bases). CDR1 and CDR2 from the germline V gene are KGHSH and LQKENI. Trimming pared 1 base from V and 0 bases from J, leaving 10 bases between. The length of the CDR3 is 17 residues. The CDR3 region has the DNA TGTGCCAGCTCACCACAAAGACGGGACTCTGGGGCCAACGTCCTGACTTTC. Protein sequence: CASSPQRRDSGANVLTF.

This sequence joins TRBV10-3 and TRBJ1-3, with D possibly matching TRBD1 (6 bases). Germline V gene sequence: CDR1 ENHRY, CDR2 SYGVKD. The CDR3 contains 14 residues. V shed 3 bases and J shed 6 bases, with 12 bases lying between them. The CDR3 sequence is CAISDGAGENTIYF. The CDR3 DNA follows: TGTGCCATCAGTGATGGGGCAGGGGAAAACACCATATATTTT.

This clone has just one count. The chain joins TRBV28 to TRBJ1-1; D remains ambiguous. Germline V gene data show CDR1 as MDHEN and CDR2 as SYDVKM. The V end lost 6 bases, the J end lost 0 bases, and 8 bases lay between the germline ends. The CDR3 covers 13 residues. The CDR3 DNA is TGTGCCAGCAGCCTCGGGGTGAACACTGAAGCTTTCTTT. Translated, it gives CASSLGVNTEAFF.

The chain combines TRBV2 with TRBJ1-1; no clear D gene. V was trimmed by 3 bases and J by 0 bases, leaving 8 bases between them. CDR1 and CDR2 from the germline V gene are SNHLY and FYNNEI. This CDR3 is 14 amino acids long. The CDR3 nucleotides are TGTGCCAGCAGTGACAAACTTATGAACACTGAAGCTTTCTTT. Translation: CASSDKLMNTEAFF.

The chain carries TRBV19 and TRBJ1-2; no clear D. The CDR3 covers 13 residues. Trimming removed 5 bases from V and 8 bases from J, with 15 bases in between. Germline lookup yields CDR1 LNHDA and CDR2 SQIVND (reference sequence). The CDR3, as DNA: TGTGCCAGTAGTCTCCTAGGTACTCAAGGCTACACCTTC. This translates into CASSLLGTQGYTF.

The chain couples TRBV9 to TRBJ2-1, with a weak D call TRBD1 (8 bases). CDR1 is SGDLS and CDR2 is YYNGEE in the germline V gene. The V end lost 0 bases, the J end lost 5 bases, and 15 bases lay between the germline ends. The CDR3 has 16 amino acids. The CDR3 DNA reads TGTGCCAGCAGCGTAGAGGGAGGGACAGGTAACAATGAGCAGTTCTTC. This gives the protein CASSVEGGTGNNEQFF. Using reference TRBV9 and TRBJ2-1 for the parts outside the CDR3, the full variable domain is DSGVTQTPKHLITATGQRVTLRCSPRSGDLSVYWYQQSLDQGLQFLIQYYNGEERAKGNILERFSAQQFPDLHSELNLSSLELGDSALYFCASSVEGGTGNNEQFFGPGTRLTVL.

The chain carries TRBV2 and TRBJ1-2; 7 positions match TRBD1. The CDR3 contains 16 residues. V lost 5 bases and J lost 7; bases outside the gene matches: 16. Germline V gives CDR1 SNHLY, CDR2 FYNNEI. CDR3 bases: TGTGCCAGCAGTCTAACCCCCGCCGGGACAGTACGTGGCTACACCTTC. Translated: CASSLTPAGTVRGYTF.

This rearrangement joins TRBV5-1 to TRBJ1-4; TRBD1 matches 8 bases. This CDR3 contains 17 residues. J was trimmed by 4 bases and V by 4 bases; bases with no gene match: 12. Germline lookup yields CDR1 SGHRS and CDR2 YFSETQ. The CDR3 sequence is CASSPNGQGPYNEKLFF. The CDR3 coding sequence is TGCGCCAGCAGCCCGAATGGACAGGGACCTTATAATGAAAAACTGTTTTTT.

The V and J genes are TRBV6-5 and TRBJ1-1; D may be TRBD1 (5 bases). This CDR3 comprises 15 residues. Germline CDR1 is MNHEY and CDR2 is SVGAGI. Deletions cut 2 bases from V and 1 base from J, with 11 bases between. As DNA, the CDR3 is TGTGCCAGCAGTTACAGGGGAGGACGGAACACTGAAGCTTTCTTT. Its translation is CASSYRGGRNTEAFF.

V gene TRBV9 combines with J gene TRBJ1-6; weak D call: TRBD1 (6 bases). Trimming cost V 5 bases and J 8 bases, with 14 bases left between them. This CDR3 comprises 14 residues. Per germline, CDR1 SGDLS and CDR2 YYNGEE. CDR3 sequence reads: CASRGDTEYSPLHF. The CDR3, as DNA: TGTGCCAGCAGGGGGGACACCGAGTATTCACCCCTCCACTTT.

The chain has TRBV5-4 and TRBJ2-3, with D maybe TRBD2 (5 bases). Trimming shortened V by 2 bases and J by 4 bases, and 17 bases separated the two germline ends. The CDR3 spans 16 residues. The germline V gene has CDR1 SGHNT and CDR2 YYREEE (reference sequence). The CDR3 is CASSFRRGPTADTQYF. The CDR3 DNA reads as TGTGCCAGCAGCTTTAGAAGAGGGCCCACGGCAGATACGCAGTATTTT.

The table lists this clone with a few counts. The chain employs TRBV11-2 and TRBJ1-2; D perhaps matches TRBD1 (6 bases). The CDR3 covers 16 residues. V lost 3 bases and J 5 bases, leaving 19 bases between the germline ends. Germline CDR1 SGHAT, CDR2 FQNNGV. The CDR3 coding sequence is TGTGCCAGCAGCTTGGGTCCGGACAGTTGGCGGTATGGCTACACCTTC. Residues: CASSLGPDSWRYGYTF.

V and J are TRBV5-1 and TRBJ2-1; 12 nucleotides match TRBD1. V shed 0 bases, J shed 8 bases, and the junction held 6 bases outside the gene matches. CDR3 length: 16 residues. Germline CDR1 SGHRS, CDR2 YFSETQ. CDR3: CASSLEGTGGPDEQFF. The CDR3 DNA reads TGCGCCAGCAGCTTGGAAGGGACAGGGGGCCCCGATGAGCAGTTCTTC.

This chain joins TRBV11-2 and TRBJ1-5; 8 bases line up with TRBD1. This CDR3 has 14 amino acids. Germline CDR1 SGHAT, CDR2 FQNNGV. Trimming cost V 1 base and J 6 bases; bases outside gene matches: 2. In DNA form, the CDR3 reads TGTGCCAGCAGCTTAGCAGGGGGCGGTCAGCCCCAGCATTTT. This codes for CASSLAGGGQPQHF.

V is TRBV3-1 (or the pseudogene TRBV3-2) and J is TRBJ1-5, with D possibly TRBD1 on 6 matching bases. The V gene's germline CDR1 is LGHDT and CDR2 YNNKEL (reference sequence). The CDR3 is 13 amino acids. V was clipped by 3 bases and J by 4 bases, with 7 bases between them. The chain's CDR3 is CASSQTGNQPQHF. The CDR3 DNA sequence: TGTGCCAGCAGCCAGACAGGTAATCAGCCCCAGCATTTT.

This clone appeared once. The V and J genes are TRBV5-1 and TRBJ1-4, with D tentatively TRBD1 (6 bases). Trimming took 4 bases from V and 8 from J, leaving 12 bases between them. Germline lookup yields CDR1 SGHRS and CDR2 YFSETQ. The CDR3 contains 13 residues. The CDR3 DNA sequence: TGCGCCAGCAGCCACACAGGGTGGGAAAAACTGTTTTTT. Its translation: CASSHTGWEKLFF.

CDR3 nucleotides: TGTGCCAGCAGGGTCACGAGCTCTGGAAACACCATATATTTT. Amino acids: CASRVTSSGNTIYF. The chain links TRBV7-8 to TRBJ1-3; no definite D call. Between the trimmed V and J ends, which lost 6 bases and 0 bases, there was a span of 9 bases. Germline V gives CDR1 SGHVS, CDR2 FQNEAQ. This CDR3 contains 14 residues.

The chain carries TRBV18 and TRBJ2-7, with TRBD1 matching over 7 bases. CDR3 length equals 13 residues. J gave up 7 bases and V 2 bases, and 5 bases lay outside the gene matches. Germline CDR1 and CDR2: KGHSH and LQKENI. The CDR3 here is CASSPGQDREQYF. The CDR3 DNA sequence: TGTGCCAGCTCACCAGGGCAGGACAGGGAGCAGTACTTC.

The sample holds one count of this clone. The chain employs TRBV5-6 and TRBJ2-4, with 7 bases lining up with TRBD1. The CDR3 is 13 amino acids. J lost 5 bases, V lost 4 bases, and 3 bases had no gene match. Germline V gene sequence: CDR1 SGHDT, CDR2 YYEEEE. DNA for the CDR3: TGTGCCAGCAGCACCGGGACAGAAAACATTCAGTACTTC. Its translation: CASSTGTENIQYF.

The chain joins TRBV14 to TRBJ1-6; D unclear. V was pared by 1 base and J by 10 bases, with 11 bases between. Per the germline V gene, CDR1 is SGHDN and CDR2 is FVKESK. This CDR3 has 14 residues. The CDR3 DNA reads as TGTGCCAGCAGCCAAGTAACCTACCCGTCACCCCTCCACTTT. Amino acid sequence: CASSQVTYPSPLHF.

This chain joins TRBV3-1 (or the pseudogene TRBV3-2) and TRBJ1-5, with D perhaps matching TRBD1 (6 bases). The ends were cut back, 1 base at V and 3 bases at J, with 7 bases in the middle. Per the germline V gene, CDR1 is LGHDT and CDR2 is YNNKEL (reference sequence). The CDR3 extends over 14 amino acids. The CDR3 sequence: CASSQGTVNQPQHF. Here the CDR3 DNA reads TGTGCCAGCAGCCAAGGGACAGTCAATCAGCCCCAGCATTTT.

The chain carries TRBV7-6 and TRBJ1-1; 8 nucleotides line up with TRBD1. The germline V gene has CDR1 SGHVS and CDR2 FNYEAQ. V trimming: 4 bases; J trimming: 6 bases; junction bases outside the gene matches: 13. CDR3 length: 16 amino acids. The CDR3 DNA reads as TGTGCCAGCAGCTCTTATTCCGGGACAGGTCATCCTGAAGCTTTCTTT. Protein sequence: CASSSYSGTGHPEAFF.

Regarding this clone: Other DNA sequences in this specimen translate into the identical CDR3. This chain joins TRBV19 and TRBJ2-5; D not resolved. The CDR3 length is 13 residues. Germline values: CDR1 LNHDA, CDR2 SQIVND (reference sequence). Trimming removed 2 bases from V and 5 bases from J, with 9 bases in between. CDR3 in amino acids: CASSINRVETQYF. DNA for the CDR3: TGTGCCAGTAGTATAAATCGGGTGGAGACCCAGTACTTC.